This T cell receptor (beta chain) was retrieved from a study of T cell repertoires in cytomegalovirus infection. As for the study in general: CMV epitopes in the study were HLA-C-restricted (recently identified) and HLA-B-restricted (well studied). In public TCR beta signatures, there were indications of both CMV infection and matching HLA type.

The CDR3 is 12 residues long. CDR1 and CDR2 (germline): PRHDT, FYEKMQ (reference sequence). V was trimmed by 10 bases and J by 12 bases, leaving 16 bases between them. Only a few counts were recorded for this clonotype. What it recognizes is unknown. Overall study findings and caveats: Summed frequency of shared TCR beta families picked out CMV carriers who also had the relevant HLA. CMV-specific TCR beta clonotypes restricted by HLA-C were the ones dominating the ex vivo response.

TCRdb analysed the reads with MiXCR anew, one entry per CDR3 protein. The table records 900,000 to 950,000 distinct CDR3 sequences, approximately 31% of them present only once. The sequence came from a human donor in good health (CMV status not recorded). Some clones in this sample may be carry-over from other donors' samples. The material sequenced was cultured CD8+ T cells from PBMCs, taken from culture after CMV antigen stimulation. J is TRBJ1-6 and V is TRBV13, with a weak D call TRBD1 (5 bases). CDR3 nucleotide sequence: TGTGCCACGATCGCCTGGGGGGAACCCCTCCACTTT. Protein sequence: CATIAWGEPLHF.